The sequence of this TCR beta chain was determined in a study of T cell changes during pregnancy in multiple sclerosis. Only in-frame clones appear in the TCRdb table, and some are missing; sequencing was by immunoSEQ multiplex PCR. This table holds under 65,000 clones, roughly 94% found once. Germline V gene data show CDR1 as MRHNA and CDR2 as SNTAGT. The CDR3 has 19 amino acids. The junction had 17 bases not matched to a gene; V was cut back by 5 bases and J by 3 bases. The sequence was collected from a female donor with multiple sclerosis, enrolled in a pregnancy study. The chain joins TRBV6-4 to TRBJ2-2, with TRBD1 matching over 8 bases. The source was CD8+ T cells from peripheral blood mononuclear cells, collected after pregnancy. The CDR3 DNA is TGTGCCAGCAGTAACCACGGACAGGGCGGAGAGGACCACACCGGGGAGCTGTTTTTT. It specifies CASSNHGQGGEDHTGELFF.